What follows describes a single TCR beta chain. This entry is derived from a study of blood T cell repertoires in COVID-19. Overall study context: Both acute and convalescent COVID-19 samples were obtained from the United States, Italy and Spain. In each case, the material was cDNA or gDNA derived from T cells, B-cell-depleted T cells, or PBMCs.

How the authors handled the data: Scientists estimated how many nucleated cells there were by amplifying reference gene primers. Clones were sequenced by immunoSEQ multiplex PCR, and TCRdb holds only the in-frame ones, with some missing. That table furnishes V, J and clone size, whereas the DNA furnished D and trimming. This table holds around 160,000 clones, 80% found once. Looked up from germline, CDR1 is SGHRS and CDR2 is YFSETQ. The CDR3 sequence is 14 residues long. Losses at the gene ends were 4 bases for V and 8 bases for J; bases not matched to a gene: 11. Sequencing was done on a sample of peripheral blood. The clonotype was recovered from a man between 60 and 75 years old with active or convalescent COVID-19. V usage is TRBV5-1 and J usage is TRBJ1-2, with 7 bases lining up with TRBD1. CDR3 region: CASSPTTDRAGYTF. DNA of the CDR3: TGCGCCAGCAGCCCGACAACCGACAGGGCGGGCTACACCTTC. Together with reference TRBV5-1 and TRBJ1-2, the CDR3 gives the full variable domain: KAGVTQTPRYLIKTRGQQVTLSCSPISGHRSVSWYQQTPGQGLQFLFEYFSETQRNKGNFPGRFSGRQFSNSRSEMNVSTLELGDSALYLCASSPTTDRAGYTFGSGTRLTVV.